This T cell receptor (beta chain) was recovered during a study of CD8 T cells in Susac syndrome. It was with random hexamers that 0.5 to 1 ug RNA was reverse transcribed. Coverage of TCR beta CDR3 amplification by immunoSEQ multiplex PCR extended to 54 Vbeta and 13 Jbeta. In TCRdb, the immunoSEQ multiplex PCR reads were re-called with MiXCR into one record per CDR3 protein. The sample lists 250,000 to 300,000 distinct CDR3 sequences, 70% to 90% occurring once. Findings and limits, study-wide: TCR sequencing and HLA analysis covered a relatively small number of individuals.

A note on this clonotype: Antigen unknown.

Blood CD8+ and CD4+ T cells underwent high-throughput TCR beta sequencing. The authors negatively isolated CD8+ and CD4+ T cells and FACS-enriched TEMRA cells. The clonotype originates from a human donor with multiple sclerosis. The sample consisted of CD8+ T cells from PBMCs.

This CDR3 is CASRLGNTEAFF. The DNA for the CDR3 is TGTGCCAGCAGGCTGGGGAACACTGAAGCTTTCTTT. V usage is TRBV6-2 or TRBV6-3 and J usage is TRBJ1-1; D is unclear. Trimming removed 6 bases from V and 1 base from J, with 6 bases in between. Germline loops: CDR1 MNHEY, CDR2 SVGEGT. The CDR3 runs 12 residues.